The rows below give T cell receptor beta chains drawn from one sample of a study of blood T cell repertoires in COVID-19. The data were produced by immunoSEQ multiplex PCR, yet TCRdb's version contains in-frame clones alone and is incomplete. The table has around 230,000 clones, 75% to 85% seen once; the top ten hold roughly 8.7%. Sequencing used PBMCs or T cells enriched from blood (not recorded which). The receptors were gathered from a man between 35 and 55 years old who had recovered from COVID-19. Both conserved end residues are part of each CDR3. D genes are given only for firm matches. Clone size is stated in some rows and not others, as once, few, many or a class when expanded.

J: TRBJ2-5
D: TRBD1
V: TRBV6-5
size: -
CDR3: CASDSTGTGRETQYF
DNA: TGTGCCAGCGATTCAACCGGGACAGGGCGAGAGACCCAGTACTTC

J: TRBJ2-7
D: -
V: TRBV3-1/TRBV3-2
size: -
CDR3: CASSPGGEQYF
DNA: TGTGCCAGCAGCCCCGGGGGCGAGCAGTACTTC

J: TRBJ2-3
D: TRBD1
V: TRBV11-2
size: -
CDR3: CASRNGRTGVKDTQYF
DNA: TGTGCCAGCAGGAACGGTCGGACAGGGGTAAAAGATACGCAGTATTTT

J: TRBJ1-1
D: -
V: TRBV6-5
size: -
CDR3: CASSPWGGSGTEAFF
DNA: TGTGCCAGCAGCCCGTGGGGGGGCTCCGGCACTGAAGCTTTCTTT

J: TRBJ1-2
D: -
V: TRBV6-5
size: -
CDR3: CASSYSRGSYGYTF
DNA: TGTGCCAGCAGTTACTCGCGGGGCAGCTATGGCTACACCTTC

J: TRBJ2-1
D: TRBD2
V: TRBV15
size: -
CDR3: CATSREAGYEQFF
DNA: TGTGCCACCAGCAGAGAAGCGGGGTATGAGCAGTTCTTC

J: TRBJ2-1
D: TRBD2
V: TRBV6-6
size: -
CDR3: CASRSGGGRPNEQFF
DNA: TGTGCCAGCAGATCGGGGGGCGGGAGGCCCAATGAGCAGTTCTTC

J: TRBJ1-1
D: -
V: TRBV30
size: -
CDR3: CASTRTRLNTEAFF
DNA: TGTGCCTCGACAAGGACACGCTTGAACACTGAAGCTTTCTTT

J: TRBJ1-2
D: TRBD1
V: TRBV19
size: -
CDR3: CASSITGTGHYGYTF
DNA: TGTGCCAGTAGTATTACCGGGACAGGGCACTATGGCTACACCTTC

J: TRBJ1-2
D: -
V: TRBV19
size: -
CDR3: CTSSPGDGYTF
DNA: TGTACCAGTAGTCCGGGGGATGGCTACACCTTC

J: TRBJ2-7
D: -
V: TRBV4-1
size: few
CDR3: CASSQDPTDYEQYF
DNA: TGCGCCAGCAGCCAAGATCCCACAGACTACGAGCAGTACTTC

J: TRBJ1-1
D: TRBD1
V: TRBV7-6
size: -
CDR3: CASSSGQGISEAFF
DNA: TGTGCCAGCAGCTCCGGACAGGGGATCTCTGAAGCTTTCTTT

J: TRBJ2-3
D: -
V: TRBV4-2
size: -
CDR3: CASSHSLGLTDTQYF
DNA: TGTGCCAGCAGCCACTCGTTGGGACTCACAGATACGCAGTATTTT

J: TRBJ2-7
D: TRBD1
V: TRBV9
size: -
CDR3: CASSEGQSTYEQYF
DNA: TGTGCCAGCAGCGAGGGACAGTCAACCTACGAGCAGTACTTC

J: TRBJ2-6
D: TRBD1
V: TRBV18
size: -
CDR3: CASSPNRGLAGANVLTF
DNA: TGTGCCAGCTCACCAAACAGGGGGCTTGCTGGGGCCAACGTCCTGACTTTC

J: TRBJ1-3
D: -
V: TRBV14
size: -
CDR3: CASSPYPQAGVGSGNTIYF
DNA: TGTGCCAGCAGCCCTTATCCCCAGGCCGGGGTAGGCTCTGGAAACACCATATATTTT

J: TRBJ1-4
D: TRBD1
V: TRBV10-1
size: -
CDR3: CASSGRQGDEKLFF
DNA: TGCGCCAGCAGTGGACGGCAGGGGGATGAAAAACTGTTTTTT

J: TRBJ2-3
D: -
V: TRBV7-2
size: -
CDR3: CASSYRGRGGTDTQYF
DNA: TGTGCCAGCAGCTACCGGGGGAGGGGGGGCACAGATACGCAGTATTTT

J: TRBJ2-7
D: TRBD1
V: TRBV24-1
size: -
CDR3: CATSGTGNPYEQYF
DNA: TGTGCCACCAGTGGGACAGGGAACCCCTACGAGCAGTACTTC

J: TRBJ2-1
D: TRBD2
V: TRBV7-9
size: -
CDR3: CASSSSGKLAGVDEQFF
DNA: TGTGCCAGCAGCTCATCTGGGAAACTAGCGGGAGTCGATGAGCAGTTCTTC

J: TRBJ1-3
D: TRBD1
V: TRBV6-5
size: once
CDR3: CASRTGGGNTIYF
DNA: TGTGCCAGCAGGACAGGGGGAGGAAACACCATATATTTT

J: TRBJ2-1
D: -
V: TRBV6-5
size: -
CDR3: CASRRGGSGIEQFF
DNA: TGTGCCAGCAGAAGGGGGGGTAGCGGTATTGAGCAGTTCTTC

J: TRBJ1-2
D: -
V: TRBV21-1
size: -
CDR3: CASSGRTARTYGYTF
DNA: TGTGCCAGCAGCGGCCGGACAGCACGAACCTATGGCTACACCTTC

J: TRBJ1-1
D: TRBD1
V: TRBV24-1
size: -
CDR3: CATSDPGTGDTEAFF
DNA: TGTGCCACCAGTGATCCGGGGACAGGGGACACTGAAGCTTTCTTT

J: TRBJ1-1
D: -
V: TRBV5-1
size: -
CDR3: CASSWNGQVNTEAFF
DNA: TGCGCCAGCAGCTGGAACGGTCAGGTTAACACTGAAGCTTTCTTT

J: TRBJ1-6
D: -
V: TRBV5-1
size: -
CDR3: CASSLGAGGTENSPLHF
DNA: TGCGCCAGCAGCTTGGGGGCGGGAGGAACCGAAAATTCACCCCTCCACTTT

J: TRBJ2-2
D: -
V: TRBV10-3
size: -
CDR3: CAISENDRNTGELFF
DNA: TGTGCCATCAGTGAAAACGACAGGAACACCGGGGAGCTGTTTTTT

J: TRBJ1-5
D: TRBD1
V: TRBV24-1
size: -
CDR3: CATDPGTGYSNQPQHF
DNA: TGTGCCACCGATCCAGGGACAGGGTATAGCAATCAGCCCCAGCATTTT

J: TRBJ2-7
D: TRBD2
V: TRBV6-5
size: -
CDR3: CASSRGVSYEQYF
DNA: TGTGCCAGCAGCCGGGGGGTTTCTTACGAGCAGTACTTC

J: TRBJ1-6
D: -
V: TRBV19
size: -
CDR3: CASRDRDSPLHF
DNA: TGTGCCAGTAGGGACAGAGATTCACCCCTCCACTTT

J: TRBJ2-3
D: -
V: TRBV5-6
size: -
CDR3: CASSPGLLSTDTQYF
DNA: TGTGCCAGCAGCCCGGGACTCCTTTCCACAGATACGCAGTATTTT

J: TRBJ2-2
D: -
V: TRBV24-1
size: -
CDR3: CATSDNRVKIGELFF
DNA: TGTGCCACCAGTGATAACAGGGTAAAGATCGGGGAGCTGTTTTTT

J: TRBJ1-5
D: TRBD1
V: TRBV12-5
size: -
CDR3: CASGLEGGGNQPQHF
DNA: TGTGCTAGTGGTTTGGAAGGGGGCGGCAATCAGCCCCAGCATTTT

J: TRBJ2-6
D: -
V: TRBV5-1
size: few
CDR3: CASSSQVSGANVLTF
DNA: TGCGCCAGCAGCTCCCAGGTATCTGGGGCCAACGTCCTGACTTTC

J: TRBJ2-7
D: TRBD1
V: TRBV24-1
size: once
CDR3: CATTRGQGFDEQYF
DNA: TGTGCCACCACGCGGGGACAGGGGTTTGACGAGCAGTACTTC

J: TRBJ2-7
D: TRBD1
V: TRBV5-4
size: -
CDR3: CASSLGQGASEQYF
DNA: TGTGCCAGCAGCTTGGGTCAGGGGGCGAGTGAGCAGTACTTC

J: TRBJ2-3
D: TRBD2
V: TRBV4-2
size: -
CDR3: CASSPAGTSGGTDTQYF
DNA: TGTGCCAGCAGTCCGGCAGGGACTAGCGGAGGCACAGATACGCAGTATTTT

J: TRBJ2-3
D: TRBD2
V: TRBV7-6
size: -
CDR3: CASRLLAGGTDTQYF
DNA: TGTGCCAGCAGGTTACTAGCGGGGGGCACAGATACGCAGTATTTT

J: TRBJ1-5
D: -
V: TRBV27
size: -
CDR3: CASSSRRDQPQHF
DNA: TGTGCCAGCAGTTCTAGACGGGATCAGCCCCAGCATTTT

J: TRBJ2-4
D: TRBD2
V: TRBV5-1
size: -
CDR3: CASSRTTSGALAKNIQYF
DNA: TGCGCCAGCAGCCGGACGACTAGCGGGGCTCTAGCCAAAAACATTCAGTACTTC

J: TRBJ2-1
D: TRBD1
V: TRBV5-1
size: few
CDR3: CASSPGTGSYNEQFF
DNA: TGCGCCAGCAGCCCCGGGACAGGCTCCTACAATGAGCAGTTCTTC

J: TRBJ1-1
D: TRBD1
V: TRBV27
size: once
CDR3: CASSLAGGTEAFF
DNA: TGTGCCAGCAGTTTGGCAGGGGGCACTGAAGCTTTCTTT

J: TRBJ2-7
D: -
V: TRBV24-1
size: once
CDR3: CATSQGTIPYEQYF
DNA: TGTGCCACCAGTCAGGGGACTATCCCCTACGAGCAGTACTTC

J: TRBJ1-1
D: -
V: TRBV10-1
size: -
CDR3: CASSDQMNTEAFF
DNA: TGCGCCAGCAGTGATCAAATGAACACTGAAGCTTTCTTT

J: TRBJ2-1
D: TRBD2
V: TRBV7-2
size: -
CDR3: CASRLGLAGLNEQFF
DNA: TGTGCCAGCAGGTTGGGACTAGCGGGATTAAATGAGCAGTTCTTC

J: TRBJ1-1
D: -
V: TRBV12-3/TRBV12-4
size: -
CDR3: CASSQMNTEAFF
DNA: TGTGCCAGCAGCCAAATGAACACTGAAGCTTTCTTT